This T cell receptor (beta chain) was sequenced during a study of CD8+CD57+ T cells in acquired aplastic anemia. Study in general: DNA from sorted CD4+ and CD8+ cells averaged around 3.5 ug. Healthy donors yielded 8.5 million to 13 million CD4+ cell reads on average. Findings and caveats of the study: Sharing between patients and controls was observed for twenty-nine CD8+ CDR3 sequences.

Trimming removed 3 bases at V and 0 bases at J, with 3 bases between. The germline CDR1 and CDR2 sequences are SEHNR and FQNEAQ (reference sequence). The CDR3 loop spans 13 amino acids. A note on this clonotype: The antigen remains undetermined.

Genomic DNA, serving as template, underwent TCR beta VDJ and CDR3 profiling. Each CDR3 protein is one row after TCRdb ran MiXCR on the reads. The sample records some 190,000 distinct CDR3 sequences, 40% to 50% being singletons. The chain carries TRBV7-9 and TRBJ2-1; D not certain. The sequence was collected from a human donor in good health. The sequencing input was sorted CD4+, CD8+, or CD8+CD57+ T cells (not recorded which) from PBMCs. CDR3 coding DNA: TGTGCCAGCAGCTTTTTCTCCTACAATGAGCAGTTCTTC. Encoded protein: CASSFFSYNEQFF.